This T cell receptor (beta chain) was profiled in a study of T cells in Graves' hyperthyroidism and ophthalmopathy (dated by TCRdb to 2018 to 2020). Some background on the complete study: Peripheral blood samples were taken at the time of initial diagnosis, prior to any treatment. To identify TCR V-J signatures that set the groups apart, the researchers used a discovery cohort of approximately 98 patients, made up of around 42 with Graves' ophthalmopathy and 55 to 65 with stable Graves' hyperthyroidism. Whether ophthalmopathy could be predicted prospectively was tested in an independent validation cohort made up of roughly 19 hyperthyroidism patients plus 17 patients who later progressed to ophthalmopathy. The roughly 100 discovery patients were randomly split 7:3 into training and test sets. Thyroid tissue and blood T-cell repertoires from six Graves' hyperthyroidism patients were also compared in the study. After sampling, hyperthyroidism patients received methimazole starting at 30 mg daily, and ophthalmopathy patients received high-dose intravenous methylprednisolone. The paper reports TCR Vbeta CDR3 sequencing of some 140 peripheral blood samples: around 41 ophthalmopathy, 75 to 80 hyperthyroidism and approximately 17 progressor patients. Paper-wide results and their limitations: Blood samples also contained most of the expanded thyroid clonotypes (frequency above 0.001), which suggests that blood repertoires may reflect thyroid immune responses. A model built on a 13 V-J signature distinguished ophthalmopathy from stable hyperthyroidism, reaching around 87% sensitivity and approximately 83% specificity in cross-validation and 80%/75% in testing. No statistical method was used to set the sample size in advance, and investigators knew the group allocation. In validation, progression to ophthalmopathy was predicted by the model with around 70% sensitivity and around 76% specificity, a median of around 6.5 months before onset.

V is cut by 2 bases and J by 4 bases, and the space between the germline ends is 20 bases. CDR1 is given as SGHAT and CDR2 as FQNNGV, both from the germline V gene. CDR3 length: 17 amino acids, cysteine to phenylalanine. Here the CDR3 DNA is all that survives: 51 bases in frame from base 1. In the ophthalmopathy patients, disease was moderately to severely active, with a Clinical Activity Score of 3 or more, a NOSPECS grade of 4 or more, and a duration of less than 3 months. Any patient with an uncontrolled infection, another autoimmune disease, pregnancy or lactation was excluded. Diagnoses relied on clinical symptoms, serum thyroxine and TRAb, thyroid ultrasound and orbital computed tomography. PBMCs were separated from under 12 ml of fresh peripheral blood using Ficoll-Paque density gradient centrifugation. Total RNA was extracted with Trizol reagent, and quality was checked on an Agilent 2100 Bioanalyzer.

The TCR beta CDR3 regions were amplified from the RNA transcripts. For the first round of RT-PCR on the TCR CDR3, the HTBI primer set was used together with the Qiagen OneStep RT-PCR kit. Libraries were constructed in a second round of multiplex PCR, after which size selection and purification were performed. The libraries were sequenced on an Illumina HiSeq2000 using paired-end 100 bp reads. As for the authors' bioinformatics: SOAPnuke was used to process the raw data, removing reads that contained adapters or uncalled bases, had a mean Phred below 15, or lacked an exact match to the constant primer or identifier. High-quality paired reads were merged with COPE v1.2.5, and unique nucleotide sequences were defined as clonotypes. Clonotypes were aligned to IMGT TRBV, TRBD and TRBJ reference segments using MiTCR v1.1. Analysis was restricted to V-J combinations with a frequency above 0.0001, which covered approximately 99% of repertoires. The TCS score was defined as F50 (clonal expansion) divided by E x V (chaos), with BLOSUM62-based TCRdist calculated between CDR3 peptides within each V-J. Welch's t-statistics and random forest reduced fewer than 600 V-J features to roughly 13, which were used in a naive Bayes classifier (R e1071). TCRdb itself trimmed the public reads at Q25 with fastp, ran MiXCR and retained productive beta chains. Rows are combined by CDR3 protein, so each entry shows the most common genes and DNA. These V and J calls derive from TCRdb rather than the authors' analysis. This sample lists about 640,000 distinct CDR3 sequences; 20% were detected once. The ten biggest clones cover roughly a third of the sample.

This clonotype was observed at least ten times. Its cognate antigen has yet to be identified. No base quality values were provided; no much bigger clone lies one nucleotide off. The sequence derives from a man younger than 45 with Graves' ophthalmopathy. The sequenced sample was blood. The rearrangement joined TRBV11-2 to TRBJ2-5; TRBD2 is a weak D gene call, 6 bases matching. The CDR3: CASSLWRKREARETQYF. The DNA sequence is given as TGTGCCAGCAGCTTATGGCGAAAGAGGGAGGCACGAGAGACCCAGTACTTC.